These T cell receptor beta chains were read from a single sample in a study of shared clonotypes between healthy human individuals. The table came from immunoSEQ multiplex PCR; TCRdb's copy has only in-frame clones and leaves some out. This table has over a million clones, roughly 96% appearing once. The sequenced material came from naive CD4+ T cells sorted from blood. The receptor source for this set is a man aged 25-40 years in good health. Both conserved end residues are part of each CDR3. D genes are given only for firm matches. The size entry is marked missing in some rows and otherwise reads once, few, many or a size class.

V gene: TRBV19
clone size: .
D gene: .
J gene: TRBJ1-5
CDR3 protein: CASAGAGDQPQHF
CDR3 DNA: TGTGCCAGTGCTGGGGCCGGGGATCAGCCCCAGCATTTT

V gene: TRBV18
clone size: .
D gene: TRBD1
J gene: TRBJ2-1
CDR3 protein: CASSPTGQGLDEQFF
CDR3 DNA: TGTGCCAGCTCACCGACGGGACAGGGTTTGGATGAGCAGTTCTTC

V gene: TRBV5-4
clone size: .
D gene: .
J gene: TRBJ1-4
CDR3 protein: CASSPGGTNEKLFF
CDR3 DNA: TGTGCCAGTAGCCCGGGGGGGACTAATGAAAAACTGTTTTTT

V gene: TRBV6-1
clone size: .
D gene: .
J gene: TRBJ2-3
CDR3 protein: CASKDRTYANTQYF
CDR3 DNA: TGTGCCAGCAAAGACAGGACATACGCCAATACGCAGTATTTT

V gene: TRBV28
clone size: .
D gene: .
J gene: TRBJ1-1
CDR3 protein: CASRTWDGTMNTEAFF
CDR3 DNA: TGTGCCAGCAGGACATGGGACGGGACCATGAACACTGAAGCTTTCTTT

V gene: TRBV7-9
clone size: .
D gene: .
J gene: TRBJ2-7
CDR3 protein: CASSLSGYEQYF
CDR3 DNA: TGTGCCAGCAGCTTATCGGGATACGAGCAGTACTTC

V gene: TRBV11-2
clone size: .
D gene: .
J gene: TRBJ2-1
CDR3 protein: CASSLAPRSSYNEQFF
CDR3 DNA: TGTGCCAGCAGCTTAGCCCCCCGGAGCTCCTACAATGAGCAGTTCTTC

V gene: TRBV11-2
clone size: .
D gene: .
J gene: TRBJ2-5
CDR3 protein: CASSVRGGPLETQYF
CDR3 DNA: TGTGCCAGCAGTGTAAGGGGGGGACCCCTGGAGACCCAGTACTTC

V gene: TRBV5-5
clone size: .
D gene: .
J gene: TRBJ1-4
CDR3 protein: CASSPGAAGGSYNEKLFF
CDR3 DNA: TGTGCCAGCAGCCCAGGGGCTGCGGGGGGCTCTTATAATGAAAAACTGTTTTTT

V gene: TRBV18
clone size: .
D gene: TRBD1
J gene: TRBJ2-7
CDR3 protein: CASSPLPGQGLWGGSYEQYF
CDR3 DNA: TGTGCCAGCTCACCACTGCCCGGACAGGGTTTATGGGGTGGCTCCTACGAGCAGTACTTC

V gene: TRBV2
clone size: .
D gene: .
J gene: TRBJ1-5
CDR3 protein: CASSLAGRDQPQHF
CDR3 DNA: TGTGCCAGCAGTCTGGCAGGGCGAGATCAGCCCCAGCATTTT

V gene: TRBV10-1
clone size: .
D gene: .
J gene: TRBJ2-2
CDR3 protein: CASSPLGWGGELFF
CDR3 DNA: TGCGCCAGCAGTCCGCTGGGGTGGGGAGGGGAGCTGTTTTTT

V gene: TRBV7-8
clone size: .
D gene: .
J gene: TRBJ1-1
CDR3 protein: CASSLGGPDTEAFF
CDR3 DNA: TGTGCCAGCAGCTTGGGGGGTCCGGACACTGAAGCTTTCTTT

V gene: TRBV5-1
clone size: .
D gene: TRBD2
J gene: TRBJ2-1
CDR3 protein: CASSRGLAELYNEQFF
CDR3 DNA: TGCGCCAGCAGCAGGGGACTAGCGGAACTCTACAATGAGCAGTTCTTC

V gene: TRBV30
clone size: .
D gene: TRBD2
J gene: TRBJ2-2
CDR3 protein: CAYLSGRAGGELFF
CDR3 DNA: TGTGCCTACCTTAGCGGGAGGGCCGGCGGGGAGCTGTTTTTT

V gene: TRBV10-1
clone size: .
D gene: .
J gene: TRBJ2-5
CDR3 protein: CARRGLETQYF
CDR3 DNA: TGCGCCAGGAGGGGGTTGGAGACCCAGTACTTC

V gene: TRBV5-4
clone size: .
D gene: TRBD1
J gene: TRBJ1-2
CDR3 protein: CASSPGQGAPIAYGYTF
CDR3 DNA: TGTGCCAGCAGCCCAGGACAGGGGGCACCTATAGCCTATGGCTACACCTTC

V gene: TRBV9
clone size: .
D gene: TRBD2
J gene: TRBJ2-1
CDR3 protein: CASTPRLAGVSNEQFF
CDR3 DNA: TGTGCCAGCACCCCGCGACTAGCGGGAGTCTCCAATGAGCAGTTCTTC

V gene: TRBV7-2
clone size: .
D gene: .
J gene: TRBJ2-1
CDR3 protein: CASSLDRGTYNEQFF
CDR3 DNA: TGTGCCAGCAGCTTAGATCGAGGGACCTACAATGAGCAGTTCTTC

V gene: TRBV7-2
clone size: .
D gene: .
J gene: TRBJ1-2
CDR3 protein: CASSLVGGYTF
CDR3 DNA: TGTGCCAGCAGCTTGGTGGGTGGCTACACCTTC

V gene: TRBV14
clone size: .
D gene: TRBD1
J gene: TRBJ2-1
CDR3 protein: CASSLRQGWNEQFF
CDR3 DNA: TGTGCCAGCAGCTTAAGACAGGGGTGGAATGAGCAGTTCTTC

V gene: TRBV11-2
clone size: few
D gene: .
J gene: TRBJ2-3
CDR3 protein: CASSLADTQYF
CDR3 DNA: TGTGCCAGCAGCTTAGCAGATACGCAGTATTTT

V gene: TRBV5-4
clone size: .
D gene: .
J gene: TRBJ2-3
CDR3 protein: CASSLVAQGVDTQYF
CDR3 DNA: TGTGCCAGCAGCTTGGTGGCCCAGGGTGTAGATACGCAGTATTTT

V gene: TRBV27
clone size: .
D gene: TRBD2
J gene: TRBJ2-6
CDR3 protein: CASSLGNWVSGDGANVLTF
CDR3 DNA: TGTGCCAGCAGTTTAGGCAACTGGGTTAGCGGGGACGGGGCCAACGTCCTGACTTTC

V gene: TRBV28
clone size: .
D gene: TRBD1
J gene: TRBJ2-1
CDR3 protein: CASSLKGTGANEQFF
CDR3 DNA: TGTGCCAGCAGTTTAAAAGGGACAGGGGCGAATGAGCAGTTCTTC

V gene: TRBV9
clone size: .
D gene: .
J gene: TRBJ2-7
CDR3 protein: CASSVVGGPGEQYF
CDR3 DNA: TGTGCCAGCAGCGTAGTCGGGGGGCCGGGAGAGCAGTACTTC

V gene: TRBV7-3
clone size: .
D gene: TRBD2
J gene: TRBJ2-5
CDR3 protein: CASSFSGRAQETQYF
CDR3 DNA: TGTGCCAGCAGCTTTAGCGGGAGGGCCCAAGAGACCCAGTACTTC

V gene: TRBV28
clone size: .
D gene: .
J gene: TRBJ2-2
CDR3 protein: CASSPLRYTGELFF
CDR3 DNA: TGTGCCAGCAGTCCTTTGCGATACACCGGGGAGCTGTTTTTT